Presented here are 23 T cell receptor beta chains from one specimen sequenced in a study of cytomegalovirus exposure and HLA in healthy donors. PCR used 60 Vbeta primers and 13 Jbeta primers. TCRdb keeps only in-frame clones here, not all; method: immunoSEQ multiplex PCR. The profile shows about 62,000 clones, around 87% of them singletons. The specimen was PBMCs. The receptor source for this set is a man between 18 and 29 years old in good health and CMV-seronegative.

As to this clone: Relative to the germline gene, one junction end is altered; a read error may explain this. The chain carries TRBV7-7 and TRBJ2-3; possibly TRBD2 for D (6 bases). This CDR3 comprises 13 residues. Looked up from germline, CDR1 is SSHAT and CDR2 is FNYEAQ (reference sequence). As DNA, the CDR3 is TGTGCTAGCAGCTTACGGGGGTTAGATACGCAGTATTTT. Its translation: CASSLRGLDTQYF.

This chain uses TRBV5-8 with TRBJ2-7; D ambiguous. Trimming took off 4 bases at V and 0 bases at J, with 8 bases between the two ends. The CDR3 spans 13 residues. Germline V lookup: CDR1 SGHTS, CDR2 YDEGEE. The CDR3 DNA reads TGTGCCAGCAGCCAACAGAGCTCCTACGAGCAGTACTTC. Translating it yields CASSQQSSYEQYF.

CDR3 protein: CASSFDRYEQYF. DNA for the CDR3: TGTGCCAGCAGCTTCGACAGGTACGAGCAGTACTTC. The rearrangement links TRBV7-8 to TRBJ2-7; D is possibly TRBD1 (6 bases). The CDR3 extends over 12 amino acids. The germline CDR1 and CDR2 sequences are SGHVS and FQNEAQ. V lost 3 bases to trimming and J lost 4 bases, with 7 bases between them.

This clone was seen a single time. The DNA for the CDR3 is TGTGCCAGCAGTTTCGGGGGTGGCTATGGCTACACCTTC. It encodes CASSFGGGYGYTF. The chain combines TRBV28 with TRBJ1-2; maybe TRBD1 (5 bases). V shed 3 bases and J shed 4 bases, with 9 bases lying between them. Germline CDR1 MDHEN, CDR2 SYDVKM. The CDR3 sequence is 13 residues long.

This chain connects TRBV4-1 to TRBJ1-2; TRBD1 aligns across 12 bases. V was pared by 2 bases and J by 7 bases, with 8 bases of the junction left unmatched. This CDR3 has 16 residues. CDR1 is MGHRA and CDR2 is YSYEKL in the germline V gene. CDR3 region: CASSQNTGQGAGGYTF. DNA for the CDR3: TGCGCCAGCAGCCAAAATACGGGACAGGGGGCGGGTGGCTACACCTTC.

This CDR3 is CAWKLFEELFF. The CDR3 nucleotides read TGTGCCTGGAAACTTTTTGAGGAGCTGTTTTTT. The chain joins TRBV30 to TRBJ2-2; D is uncertain. The V gene's germline CDR1 is GTSNPN and CDR2 SVGIG (reference sequence). This CDR3 spans 11 amino acids. V lost 4 bases and J 10 bases, leaving 10 bases between the germline ends.

This clone has a single count. V is TRBV29-1 and J is TRBJ1-5, with D unresolved. CDR3 length equals 13 residues. V gave up 6 bases and J gave up 12 bases, with 21 bases separating them. Germline assignment: CDR1 SQVTM and CDR2 ANQGSEA. CDR3: CSVRTAYDGLQHF. CDR3 coding DNA: TGCAGCGTCCGGACGGCCTACGATGGACTCCAGCATTTT.

The rearrangement links TRBV10-3 to TRBJ2-3; 10 positions agree with TRBD2. J was trimmed by 3 bases and V by 0 bases; bases with no gene match: 3. CDR3 size: 16 residues. CDR1 and CDR2 from the germline V gene are ENHRY and SYGVKD. CDR3 protein: CAISESMGLATDTQYF. Here the CDR3 DNA reads TGTGCCATCAGTGAGTCGATGGGACTAGCGACAGATACGCAGTATTTT.

The chain links TRBV13 to TRBJ2-7; TRBD1 aligns across 12 bases. The CDR3 totals 16 residues. The J segment lost 3 bases and the V segment lost 4 bases, leaving 7 bases of the junction unmatched. Germline values: CDR1 PRHDT, CDR2 FYEKMQ (reference sequence). In DNA form, the CDR3 reads TGTGCCAGCAGCTCCCCCGGGACAGGGGGCGTCTACGAGCAGTACTTC. Translation gives CASSSPGTGGVYEQYF.

The V gene is TRBV7-6, the J gene TRBJ2-7; 7 bases map to TRBD1. The CDR3 runs to 15 residues. Per germline, CDR1 SGHVS and CDR2 FNYEAQ. V was clipped by 4 bases and J by 3 bases; unmatched bases: 9. CDR3 loop: CASSSSGGSGYEQYF. The CDR3 DNA is TGTGCCAGCAGCTCCTCAGGGGGAAGTGGCTACGAGCAGTACTTC.

The chain links TRBV4-2 to TRBJ1-1; D is uncertain. This CDR3 has 14 residues. CDR1 and CDR2 (germline): LGHNA, YNFKEQ. Trimming took 0 bases from V and 5 from J, leaving 10 bases between them. CDR3 in amino acids: CASSQDRGLTEAFF. The CDR3 DNA follows: TGTGCCAGCAGCCAAGATAGAGGGTTGACTGAAGCTTTCTTT.

This clone appeared once. The chain has TRBV28 and TRBJ2-7, with D perhaps matching TRBD1 (5 bases). Germline V lookup: CDR1 MDHEN, CDR2 SYDVKM. V lost 1 base and J 2 bases, leaving 12 bases between the germline ends. CDR3 length: 15 amino acids. The CDR3 spells CASSLLDRSTYEQYF. CDR3 DNA sequence: TGTGCCAGCAGTTTATTAGACAGATCGACCTACGAGCAGTACTTC.

This clone was recorded only once. The chain uses TRBV6-6 and TRBJ1-1; TRBD1 matches at 9 bases. The V gene end was trimmed by 7 bases and the J gene end by 3 bases; junction bases not matched to a gene: 3. This CDR3 is built from 13 residues. Germline lookup yields CDR1 MNHNY and CDR2 SVGAGI (reference sequence). CDR3 sequence: CASTRDRDTEAFF. The CDR3 bases are TGTGCCAGCACTCGGGACAGGGACACTGAAGCTTTCTTT.

The CDR3, as DNA: TGTGCCAGCAGCCAGGATGAGGGATGGCTTCAGCCCCAGCATTTT. The encoded protein is CASSQDEGWLQPQHF. V gene TRBV4-2 combines with J gene TRBJ1-5; D not certain. This CDR3 is 15 amino acids long. Germline assignment: CDR1 LGHNA and CDR2 YNFKEQ. The ends were cut back, 3 bases at V and 6 bases at J, with 15 bases in the middle.

The V gene is TRBV5-1, the J gene TRBJ2-3; TRBD2 matches 11 bases. The CDR3 length is 14 residues. The V gene end was trimmed by 5 bases and the J gene end by 1 base; junction bases not matched to a gene: 0. From germline, CDR1 is SGHRS and CDR2 YFSETQ. In DNA, the CDR3 is TGCGCCAGCAGACTAGCGGGGGGCACAGATACGCAGTATTTT. This translates into CASRLAGGTDTQYF.

The V and J genes are TRBV2 and TRBJ1-1, with a possible D match to TRBD1 (5 bases). Trimming stripped 9 bases from V and 1 base from J, with 15 bases between. In germline, CDR1 is SNHLY, CDR2 FYNNEI. This CDR3 contains 14 residues. In DNA, the CDR3 is TGTGCCAGGGCTAAAGGGGAACCGAACACTGAAGCTTTCTTT. Protein sequence: CARAKGEPNTEAFF.

This clone was detected a few times. The gene calls are TRBV5-1 and TRBJ2-1, with D perhaps matching TRBD2 (7 bases). Germline V lookup: CDR1 SGHRS, CDR2 YFSETQ. This CDR3 is built from 15 residues. Between the trimmed V and J ends, which lost 0 bases and 4 bases, there was a span of 11 bases. CDR3 DNA: TGCGCCAGCAGCTTGGTTGGGGGGGCATACAATGAGCAGTTCTTC. This translates into CASSLVGGAYNEQFF. The full variable domain, in which reference TRBV5-1 and TRBJ2-1 provide the parts outside the CDR3, is KAGVTQTPRYLIKTRGQQVTLSCSPISGHRSVSWYQQTPGQGLQFLFEYFSETQRNKGNFPGRFSGRQFSNSRSEMNVSTLELGDSALYLCASSLVGGAYNEQFFGPGTRLTVL.

The chain employs TRBV29-1 and TRBJ2-2, with 7 positions matching TRBD2. The CDR3 extends over 16 amino acids. Germline V gene sequence: CDR1 SQVTM, CDR2 ANQGSEA. J was trimmed by 2 bases and V by 2 bases; bases with no gene match: 8. DNA for the CDR3: TGCAGCGTTGAATCCGCCGGGACTACAAACACCGGGGAGCTGTTTTTT. Residues: CSVESAGTTNTGELFF.

The rearrangement links TRBV4-1 to TRBJ1-2, with D unresolved. Germline V lookup: CDR1 MGHRA, CDR2 YSYEKL. Between the trimmed V and J ends, which lost 0 bases and 0 bases, there was a span of 14 bases. The CDR3 runs to 17 residues. This CDR3 is CASSQDGAGTSNYGYTF. CDR3 coding DNA: TGCGCCAGCAGCCAAGACGGAGCGGGAACATCTAACTATGGCTACACCTTC.

V gene TRBV12-5 combines with J gene TRBJ2-3; 8 bases map to TRBD2. The V gene's germline CDR1 is LGHNT and CDR2 FRNRAP. The CDR3 is 13 residues long. The CDR3 DNA follows: TGTGCCGGGGGGGCAGGGGAGGCAGATACGCAGTATTTT. Translating gives CAGGAGEADTQYF.

V is TRBV9 and J is TRBJ1-1; no firm D call. The CDR3 extends over 12 amino acids. Looked up from germline, CDR1 is SGDLS and CDR2 is YYNGEE. Trimming stripped 3 bases from V and 3 bases from J, with 6 bases between. In DNA, the CDR3 is TGTGCCAGCAGCGACGAGTACACTGAAGCTTTCTTT. Protein: CASSDEYTEAFF.

The V gene is TRBV28, the J gene TRBJ1-6; 9 nucleotides match TRBD1. Germline CDR1 MDHEN, CDR2 SYDVKM. The CDR3 has 16 amino acids. J lost 7 bases, V lost 6 bases, and 10 bases had no gene match. The CDR3 nucleotides are TGTGCCAGCAGCCGTCCTGGCGGGACAGGGAATTCACCCCTCCACTTT. Protein sequence: CASSRPGGTGNSPLHF.

The chain is built from TRBV6-1 and TRBJ2-4, with D possibly being TRBD2 (5 bases). The V and J ends lost 7 bases and 12 bases respectively, with 19 bases between them. Per germline, CDR1 MNHNS and CDR2 SASEGT. This CDR3 spans 13 amino acids. The CDR3 sequence: CASTEWERRTQYF. CDR3 in DNA: TGTGCCAGCACCGAGTGGGAGAGGAGGACTCAGTACTTC.